One T cell receptor (beta chain) is described in this entry. What it binds is unknown. Other nucleotide sequences from this sample produce the same CDR3. This entry comes from a study of shared clonotypes between healthy human individuals. This table comes from immunoSEQ multiplex PCR, and its TCRdb copy is limited to in-frame clones, with some not included. Altogether about 2.4 million clones are present, approximately 94% being singletons, with the ten largest covering 0.36%. Whole-study results and caveats: When naive CD4 clonotypes were compared across a few donors, approximately 5% were shared.

The germline CDR1 and CDR2 sequences are SGHTA and FQGNSA. V was shortened by 1 base and J by 0 bases, with 7 bases between the two germline ends. This CDR3 has 15 amino acids. The rearrangement joins TRBV7-2 to TRBJ1-3; D gene ambiguous. The source material was naive CD4+ T cells from PBMCs. Subset denoted: CD45RA+ positively selected. This receptor was identified in a man aged 18 to 35 in good health. Some clones in this sample may be carry-over from other donors' samples. This CDR3 reads CASSLVGDSGNTIYF. The CDR3 DNA reads as TGTGCCAGCAGCTTAGTTGGGGACTCTGGAAACACCATATATTTT.